This T cell receptor beta chain was observed in a study of PD-L1 blockade in urothelial cancer. Germline values: CDR1 MNHNS, CDR2 SASEGT. Trimming stripped 1 base from V and 5 bases from J, with 15 bases between. The CDR3 has 15 residues. Sequencing was performed with immunoSEQ multiplex PCR; in TCRdb, only in-frame clones are kept and a portion is missing. Of some 50,000 clones in the sample, about 91% were seen once. Sequencing was performed on PBMCs, taken around atezolizumab (anti-PD-L1) treatment. V and J are TRBV6-1 and TRBJ2-7; D remains unclear. This TCR was sampled from a man older than 75 with urothelial cancer. DNA for the CDR3: TGTGCCAGCAGTGAAGAAGGCGGATCCCCTCACGAGCAGTACTTC. Protein product: CASSEEGGSPHEQYF.